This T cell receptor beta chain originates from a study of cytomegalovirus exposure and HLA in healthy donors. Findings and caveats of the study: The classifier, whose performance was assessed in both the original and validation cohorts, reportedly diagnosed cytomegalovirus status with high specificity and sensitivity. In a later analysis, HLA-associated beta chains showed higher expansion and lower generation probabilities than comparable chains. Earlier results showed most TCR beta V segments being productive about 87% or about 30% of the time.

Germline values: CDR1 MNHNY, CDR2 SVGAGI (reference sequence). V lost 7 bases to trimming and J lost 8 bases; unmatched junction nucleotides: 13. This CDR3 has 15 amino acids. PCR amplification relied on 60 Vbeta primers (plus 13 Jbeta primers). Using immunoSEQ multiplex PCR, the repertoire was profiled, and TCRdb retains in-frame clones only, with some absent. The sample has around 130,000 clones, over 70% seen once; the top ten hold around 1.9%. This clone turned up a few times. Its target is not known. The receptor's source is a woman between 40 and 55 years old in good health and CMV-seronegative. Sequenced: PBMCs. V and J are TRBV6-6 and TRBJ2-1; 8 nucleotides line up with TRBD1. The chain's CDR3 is CASTNSARGRDEQFF. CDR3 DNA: TGTGCCAGCACCAACTCGGCCAGGGGGCGAGATGAGCAGTTCTTC.